This T cell receptor (beta chain) is drawn from a study of T cells in localized non-small cell lung cancer. J gave up 1 base and V 9 bases, and 8 bases lay outside the gene matches. The CDR3 covers 14 residues. Germline V lookup: CDR1 SGDLS, CDR2 YYNGEE. The repertoire was sequenced with immunoSEQ multiplex PCR; TCRdb's copy has only in-frame clones and lacks some. The sample yields 75,000 to 85,000 clones, approximately 80% seen once. The specimen was peripheral blood, collected before any cancer treatment. The chain employs TRBV9 and TRBJ2-3, with 7 bases that match TRBD1. The TCR sequence derives from a female donor over 55 with stage I lung adenocarcinoma. This CDR3 is CATGKGAGTDTQYF. The CDR3 coding sequence is TGTGCCACCGGTAAGGGGGCCGGCACAGATACGCAGTATTTT.